Listed below are T cell receptor beta chains from one sample, sequenced in a study of CD8+ T cells in alopecia areata. Here immunoSEQ multiplex PCR was the method, and the copy in TCRdb shows in-frame clones only, minus some. The sample carries over 15,000 clones, 50% to 75% recorded once. Sequences were derived from skin, sampled at week 4, from a patient treated with tofacitinib. The receptors shown here come from a human donor with alopecia areata. CDR3s include the opening cysteine and the closing phenylalanine or tryptophan. A D gene is named only where the DNA matches it firmly. The size entry is marked missing in some rows and otherwise reads once, few, many or a size class.

TRBV5-1	NA	NA	TRBJ2-5	TGCGCCAGCAGCTTGGGGACAGAAGAGACCCAGTACTTC	CASSLGTEETQYF
TRBV2	TRBD1	NA	TRBJ1-1	TGTGCCAGCAGCTACAGGGGAGGGGACACTGAAGCTTTCTTT	CASSYRGGDTEAFF
TRBV6-1	NA	NA	TRBJ2-7	TGTGCCAGCAACAGGGTTGGTGGTGGTGCATACGAGCAGTACTTC	CASNRVGGGAYEQYF
TRBV27	NA	NA	TRBJ2-5	TGTGCCAGCAGACCTACAGGGTTCCAAGAGACCCAGTACTTC	CASRPTGFQETQYF
TRBV5-6	NA	NA	TRBJ1-5	TGTGCCAGCAGCTACGGGACACAGCCCCAGCATTTT	CASSYGTQPQHF
TRBV2	NA	few	TRBJ1-1	TGTGCCAGCAGTGAGGGAAGAGGGAACACTGAAGCTTTCTTT	CASSEGRGNTEAFF
TRBV29-1	NA	NA	TRBJ1-1	TGCAGCGTTGGAGGCCAGCAGGGCTTTAACACTGAAGCTTTCTTT	CSVGGQQGFNTEAFF
TRBV9	NA	NA	TRBJ1-2	TGTGCCAGCAGCGTAGGGGCTAACTATGGCTACACCTTC	CASSVGANYGYTF
TRBV5-1	TRBD1	NA	TRBJ1-2	TGCGCCAGCAGCCGGGACAGTACTCAAGGCTACACCTTC	CASSRDSTQGYTF
TRBV5-5	TRBD1	NA	TRBJ2-4	TGTGCCAGCAAGCGCGCCGGGACAGGGGTTATCGGAGCCAAAAACATTCAGTACTTC	CASKRAGTGVIGAKNIQYF
TRBV15	TRBD1	once	TRBJ2-7	TGTGCCACCAGCTCCGGGACAGGGTTCTACGAGCAGTACTTC	CATSSGTGFYEQYF
TRBV2	NA	NA	TRBJ1-1	TGTGCCAGCCAGCGAGAGAACACTGAAGCTTTCTTT	CASQRENTEAFF
TRBV5-4	NA	NA	TRBJ1-2	TGTGCCAGCAGCTTGGCCGATGTTGGCTACACCTTC	CASSLADVGYTF
TRBV5-1	TRBD1	NA	TRBJ1-1	TGCGCCAGCAGCTGGGGACAGGACACTGAAGCTTTCTTT	CASSWGQDTEAFF
TRBV28	NA	NA	TRBJ2-3	TGTGCCAGCAGTCCGCCGGGGGGCGGGACAGATACGCAGTATTTT	CASSPPGGGTDTQYF
TRBV6-4	NA	NA	TRBJ2-7	TGTGCCAGCAGTGACGCGACCGGGTTC	CASSDATGF
TRBV5-1	TRBD1	NA	TRBJ1-5	TGCGCCAGCAGCTTGGACCCGGCCGGACAGGAGACGCCCAATCAGCCCCAGCATTTT	CASSLDPAGQETPNQPQHF
TRBV28	TRBD2	NA	TRBJ2-3	TGTGCCAGCAGTTGGACTAGCGAGGGAGATACGCAGTATTTT	CASSWTSEGDTQYF
TRBV2	NA	NA	TRBJ1-6	TGTGCCAGCAGCTTGGGACAAAGACTCTCCTCACCCCTCCACTTT	CASSLGQRLSSPLHF
TRBV4-2	NA	NA	TRBJ2-7	TGTGCCAGCAGCCAAGTAATCTTCTACGAGCAGTACTTC	CASSQVIFYEQYF
TRBV28	TRBD1	NA	TRBJ2-4	TGTGCCAGCAGTGGTCCCGGGACAGTTTTGGGGCCAAAAAACATTCAGTACTTC	CASSGPGTVLGPKNIQYF
TRBV7-2	TRBD2	few	TRBJ2-7	TGTGCCAGCAGCCCGGGACTATCCGACTACGAGCAGTACTTC	CASSPGLSDYEQYF
TRBV7-9	TRBD1	NA	TRBJ2-1	TGTGCCAGCAGCCTAGGACAGGGGGAAGGGAATGAGCAGTTCTTC	CASSLGQGEGNEQFF
TRBV20-1	NA	NA	TRBJ2-5	TGCAGTGTGGAGACCCAGTACTTC	CSVETQYF
TRBV7-2	NA	NA	TRBJ1-5	TGTGCCAGCTCGAAGGTGGGGGATCAGCCCCAGCATTTT	CASSKVGDQPQHF